The rows below give T cell receptor beta chains drawn from one sample of a study of cytomegalovirus exposure and HLA in healthy donors. The repertoire was sequenced with immunoSEQ multiplex PCR; TCRdb's copy has only in-frame clones and lacks some. The repertoire holds under 110,000 clones, with around 80% as singletons. The sequenced sample was PBMCs. These receptors came from a woman aged 50 to 65 in good health and CMV-seropositive. CDR3s leave out the opening cysteine and the closing phenylalanine or tryptophan.

V gene	J gene	CDR3 protein
TRBV9	TRBJ2-7	ASSVGQGIYEQY
TRBV30	TRBJ2-7	AWNRDRGIYEQY
TRBV23-1	TRBJ1-2	ASSQPGSYYGYT
TRBV7-9	TRBJ2-2	ASSSRTAGELF
TRBV25-1	TRBJ1-6	ASGLGQNSYNSPLH
TRBV2	TRBJ1-2	ASSSGQTYGYT
TRBV19	TRBJ2-1	ASSISGGGHTYYNEQF
TRBV2	TRBJ1-2	ASSEGRTRAYGYT
TRBV27	TRBJ2-1	ASSALGNEQF
TRBV19	TRBJ1-1	ASSTTDDAF
TRBV19	TRBJ1-1	ASSTGIRRGYYTEAF
TRBV18	TRBJ1-5	ASSEGQDQPQH
TRBV28	TRBJ1-5	ASRDGGSQPQH
TRBV5-1	TRBJ1-3	ASSLDGQGSGNTIY
TRBV27	TRBJ2-3	ASSRRLAGGKDTQY
TRBV18	TRBJ2-7	ASSLTGRTGPYEQY
TRBV11-2	TRBJ1-2	ASSHGTANYGYT
TRBV9	TRBJ1-1	ASSQGHLTEAF
TRBV29-1	TRBJ1-1	SAIRVRTEAF
TRBV6-1	TRBJ2-1	ASSGIAGGSNEQF
TRBV27	TRBJ1-1	ASSLVQGESEAF
TRBV7-6	TRBJ1-2	ASSSGGQGLNYGYT
TRBV2	TRBJ1-1	ASSERYKNRGTEAF
TRBV6-5	TRBJ1-1	ASSYSGTATEAF
TRBV7-3	TRBJ2-7	ASSSGTGVDEQY
TRBV5-1	TRBJ1-1	ASSLLGTGTTNTEAF
TRBV6-1	TRBJ1-2	ASSDNVQDRVT
TRBV28	TRBJ1-3	AGQGASGNTIY
TRBV7-9	TRBJ1-2	ASSSPGQGTYGYT